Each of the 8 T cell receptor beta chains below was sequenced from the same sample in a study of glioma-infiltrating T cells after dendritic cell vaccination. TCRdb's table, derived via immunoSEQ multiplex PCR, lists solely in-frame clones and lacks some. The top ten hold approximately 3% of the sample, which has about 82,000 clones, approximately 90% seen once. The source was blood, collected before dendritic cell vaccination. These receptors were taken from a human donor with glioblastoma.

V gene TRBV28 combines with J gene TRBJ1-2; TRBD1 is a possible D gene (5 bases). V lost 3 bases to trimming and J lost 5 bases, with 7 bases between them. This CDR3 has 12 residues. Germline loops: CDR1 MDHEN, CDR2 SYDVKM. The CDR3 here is CASSFRGYGYTF. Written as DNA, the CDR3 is TGTGCCAGCAGTTTCCGGGGGTATGGCTACACCTTC.

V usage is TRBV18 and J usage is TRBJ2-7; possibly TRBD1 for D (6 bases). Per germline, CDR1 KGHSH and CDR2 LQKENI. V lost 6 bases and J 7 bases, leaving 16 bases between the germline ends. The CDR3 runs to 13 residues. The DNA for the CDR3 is TGTGCCAGCTCCCCCGTCCCCCAGGGGGAGCAGTACTTC. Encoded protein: CASSPVPQGEQYF. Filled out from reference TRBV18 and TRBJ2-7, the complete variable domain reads NAGVMQNPRHLVRRRGQEARLRCSPMKGHSHVYWYRQLPEEGLKFMVYLQKENIIDESGMPKERFSAEFPKEGPSILRIQQVVRGDSAAYFCASSPVPQGEQYFGPGTRLTVT.

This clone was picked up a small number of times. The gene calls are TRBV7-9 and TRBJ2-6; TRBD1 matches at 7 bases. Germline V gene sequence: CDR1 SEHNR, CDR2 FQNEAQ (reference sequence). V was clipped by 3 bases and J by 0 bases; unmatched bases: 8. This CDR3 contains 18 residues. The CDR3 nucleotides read TGTGCCAGCAGCTTTCGGACAGGAGCGTACTCTGGGGCCAACGTCCTGACTTTC. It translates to CASSFRTGAYSGANVLTF.

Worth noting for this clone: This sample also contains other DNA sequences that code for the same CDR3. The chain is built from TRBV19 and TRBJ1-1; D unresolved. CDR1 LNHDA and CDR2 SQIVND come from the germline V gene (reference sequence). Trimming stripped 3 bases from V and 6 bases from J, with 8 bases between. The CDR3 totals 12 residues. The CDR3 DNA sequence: TGTGCCAGTAGTATCCGACGGGCTGAAGCTTTCTTT. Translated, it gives CASSIRRAEAFF.

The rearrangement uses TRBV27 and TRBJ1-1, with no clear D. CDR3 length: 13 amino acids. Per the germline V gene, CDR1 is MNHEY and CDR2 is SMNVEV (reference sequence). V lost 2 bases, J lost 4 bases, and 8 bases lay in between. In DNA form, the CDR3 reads TGTGCCAGCAGTTTAATCCCGGGCACTGAAGCTTTCTTT. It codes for CASSLIPGTEAFF.

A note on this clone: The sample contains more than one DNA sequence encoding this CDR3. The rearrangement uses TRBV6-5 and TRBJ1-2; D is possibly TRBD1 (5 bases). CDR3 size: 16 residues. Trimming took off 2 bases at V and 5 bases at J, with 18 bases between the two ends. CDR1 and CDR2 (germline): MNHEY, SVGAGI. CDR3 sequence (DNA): TGTGCCAGCAGTTACCGGCAGGGAAAAGAAAGATATGGCTACACCTTC. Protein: CASSYRQGKERYGYTF.

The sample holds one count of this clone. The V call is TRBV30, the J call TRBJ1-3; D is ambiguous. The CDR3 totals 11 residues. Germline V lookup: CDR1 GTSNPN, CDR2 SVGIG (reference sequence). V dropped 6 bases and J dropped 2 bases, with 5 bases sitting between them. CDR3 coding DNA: TGTGCCTGTAATCCTGGAAACACCATATATTTT. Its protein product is CACNPGNTIYF. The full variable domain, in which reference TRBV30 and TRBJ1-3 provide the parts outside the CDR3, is SQTIHQWPATLVQPVGSPLSLECTVEGTSNPNLYWYRQAAGRGLQLLFYSVGIGQISSEVPQNLSASRPQDRQFILSSKKLLLSDSGFYLCACNPGNTIYFGEGSWLTVV.

In nucleotides, the CDR3 is TGCGCCAGCAGCTTGAGGGGCCAAACCTACGAGCAGTACTTC. The encoded protein is CASSLRGQTYEQYF. The chain carries TRBV5-1 and TRBJ2-7; perhaps TRBD1 as D (5 bases). Trimming took off 1 base at V and 2 bases at J, with 10 bases between the two ends. This CDR3 comprises 14 residues. Germline-derived CDR1 and CDR2 are SGHRS and YFSETQ.